The 31 T cell receptor beta chains given below trace back to one sample, sequenced in a study of blood T cells in healthy people across ages. A sample-barcoded 5' primer and a J-beta primer mix were used in a second PCR of about 6 to 11 cycles. TCRdb reprocessed the 5' RACE reads with MiXCR, giving one entry per CDR3 protein. The table lists some 1.4 million distinct CDR3 sequences, 42% of them singletons. Sample: blood. These receptors were taken from a woman aged 18-29 years in good health.

The V gene is TRBV20-1, the J gene TRBJ2-7; 9 nucleotides match TRBD1. From germline, CDR1 is DFQATT and CDR2 SNEGSKA (reference sequence). The CDR3 is 15 residues long. V trimming: 3 bases; J trimming: 6 bases; junction bases outside the gene matches: 12. CDR3 sequence: CSARAPGQGTREQYF. In DNA form, the CDR3 reads TGCAGTGCTAGGGCCCCGGGACAGGGTACGCGCGAGCAGTACTTC.

The V and J genes are TRBV7-9 and TRBJ2-1; 8 bases are a match to TRBD1. Trimming cost V 5 bases and J 8 bases; bases outside gene matches: 14. CDR3 length equals 16 residues. Germline V CDR1 and CDR2: SEHNR, FQNEAQ (reference sequence). The CDR3 region has the DNA TGTGCCAGCAGCCTATCAGCAGGGGGCGTCAGTGATGAGCAGTTCTTC. Translation gives CASSLSAGGVSDEQFF.

CDR3 amino acids: CASRQGGSVDTQYF. CDR3 in DNA: TGTGCCAGCAGGCAGGGGGGTTCGGTAGATACGCAGTATTTT. The chain links TRBV12-3 or TRBV12-4 to TRBJ2-3, with D tentatively TRBD1 (7 bases). V lost 6 bases and J lost 5, with 15 bases in between. The CDR3 loop spans 14 amino acids.

Only a few counts were recorded for this clonotype. The V and J genes are TRBV28 and TRBJ1-6; D is undetermined. CDR1 and CDR2 (germline): MDHEN, SYDVKM. CDR3 length: 14 residues. V lost 6 bases and J lost 7, with 13 bases in between. The CDR3, as DNA: TGTGCCAGCAGAAGTAGGCAGGCCAATTCACCCCTCCACTTT. Protein: CASRSRQANSPLHF.

The chain combines TRBV30 with TRBJ2-1; D may be TRBD1 or TRBD2 (5 bases each). Germline CDR1 reads GTSNPN; CDR2 reads SVGIG (reference sequence). The length of the CDR3 is 14 residues. V lost 3 bases and J 7 bases, leaving 16 bases between the germline ends. CDR3 DNA: TGTGCCTGGAGGAGTAGTGGGGGATGGAATGAGCAGTTCTTC. It yields the protein CAWRSSGGWNEQFF.

This clonotype was observed once. The chain couples TRBV7-9 to TRBJ1-5; no firm D call. The germline V gene has CDR1 SEHNR and CDR2 FQNEAQ (reference sequence). Trimming pared 5 bases from V and 3 bases from J, leaving 11 bases between. The CDR3 extends over 14 amino acids. The CDR3: CASSRDALNQPQHF. CDR3 nucleotides: TGTGCCAGCAGCCGAGACGCCCTCAATCAGCCCCAGCATTTT.

Concerning this clonotype: This may be a read error: a much more frequent sequence differs by one nucleotide. The gene calls are TRBV12-3 or TRBV12-4 and TRBJ2-3; D call uncertain. The CDR3 has 12 amino acids. Trimming took off 7 bases at V and 0 bases at J, with 5 bases between the two ends. Here the CDR3 reads CASTVSTDTQYF. DNA for the CDR3: TGTGCCAGCACCGTTAGCACAGATACGCAGTATTTT.

This clonotype was observed a few times. The CDR3 DNA is TGTGCCAGCAGCCGCGGACAGATTGCGACCTACGAGCAGTACTTC. Its protein product is CASSRGQIATYEQYF. The chain has TRBV28 and TRBJ2-7; possibly TRBD1 for D (6 bases). The CDR3 runs 15 residues. In germline, CDR1 is MDHEN, CDR2 SYDVKM. Trimming pared 6 bases from V and 2 bases from J, leaving 17 bases between. Together with reference TRBV28 and TRBJ2-7, the CDR3 gives the full variable domain: DVKVTQSSRYLVKRTGEKVFLECVQDMDHENMFWYRQDPGLGLRLIYFSYDVKMKEKGDIPEGYSVSREKKERFSLILESASTNQTSMYLCASSRGQIATYEQYFGPGTRLTVT.

This rearrangement joins TRBV27 to TRBJ1-1; D gene unclear. Germline V CDR1 and CDR2: MNHEY, SMNVEV (reference sequence). V was pared by 8 bases and J by 1 base, with 17 bases between. The CDR3 covers 15 residues. For the CDR3, the DNA is TGTGCCAGCCGCGCTCGAGCCCGGAGGAACACTGAAGCTTTCTTT. Translation gives CASRARARRNTEAFF.

On this clonotype: At one of its ends the junction is not consistent with the germline gene, which may arise from a read error. The rearrangement links TRBV7-9 to TRBJ1-2; 10 bases agree with TRBD1. CDR3 length equals 18 residues. The germline V gene encodes CDR1 SEHNR and CDR2 FQNEAQ (reference sequence). In DNA form, the CDR3 reads TGTGCCAGCAGCTCGACCACCGGGACAGGGGCGGGTAACTATGGCTGCACCTTC. Protein product: CASSSTTGTGAGNYGCTF. The full variable domain, in which reference TRBV7-9 and TRBJ1-2 provide the parts outside the CDR3, is DTGVSQNPRHKITKRGQNVTFRCDPISEHNRLYWYRQTLGQGPEFLTYFQNEAQLEKSRLLSDRFSAERPKGSFSTLEIQRTEQGDSAMYLCASSSTTGTGAGNYGCTFGSGTRLTVV.

The V and J genes are TRBV6-5 and TRBJ2-4, with D perhaps TRBD1 (6 bases). Trimming left V 0 bases short and J 1 base short, with 16 bases between. Germline V gives CDR1 MNHEY, CDR2 SVGAGI. The CDR3 consists of 18 residues. The CDR3 sequence is CASSYSGWGLTAKNIQYF. CDR3 DNA: TGTGCCAGCAGTTACTCGGGGTGGGGGCTGACGGCCAAAAACATTCAGTACTTC.

The chain has TRBV12-3 or TRBV12-4 and TRBJ2-4; D remains unclear. The end of the DNA is better explained by TRBJ2-7, so the J call may be wrong. There are 15 residues in the CDR3. This CDR3 is CASSSDRKTNYEQYF. The DNA for the CDR3 is TGTGCCAGCAGTTCCGACCGAAAAACGAACTACGAGCAGTACTTC.

Only a few counts were recorded for this clonotype. The V gene is TRBV20-1, the J gene TRBJ1-2; D remains ambiguous. V dropped 1 base and J dropped 7 bases, with 13 bases sitting between them. The CDR3 has 13 residues. Germline V gene lookup returns CDR1 DFQATT and CDR2 SNEGSKA (reference sequence). The CDR3 DNA is TGCAGTGCTAGAGGCTCGGGGTCTGGTGGCTACACCTTC. Encoded protein: CSARGSGSGGYTF.

This chain links TRBV7-8 with TRBJ2-7; D gene ambiguous. Trimming removed 0 bases from V and 9 bases from J, with 9 bases in between. CDR1 is SGHVS, CDR2 FQNEAQ, per germline. This CDR3 comprises 12 residues. CDR3 sequence: CASSLAREMQYF. The CDR3 bases are TGTGCCAGCAGCTTAGCGAGAGAGATGCAGTACTTC.

The CDR3 nucleotides read TGCGCCAGCAGCTTGGTCTCACGCGGCCGGTACAATGAGCAGTACTTC. It specifies CASSLVSRGRYNEQYF. The rearrangement uses TRBV5-1 and TRBJ2-5; D is uncertain. From germline, CDR1 is SGHRS and CDR2 YFSETQ. This CDR3 is built from 16 residues. V lost 0 bases to trimming and J lost 11 bases, with 23 bases between them. Variable domain in full (rest from reference TRBV5-1 and TRBJ2-5): KAGVTQTPRYLIKTRGQQVTLSCSPISGHRSVSWYQQTPGQGLQFLFEYFSETQRNKGNFPGRFSGRQFSNSRSEMNVSTLELGDSALYLCASSLVSRGRYNEQYFGPGTRLLVL.

This clonotype was detected a few times. The rearrangement joins TRBV6-2 or TRBV6-3 to TRBJ2-1, with D maybe TRBD2 (6 bases). The ends were cut back, 10 bases at V and 5 bases at J, with 21 bases in the middle. The germline CDR1 and CDR2 sequences are MNHEY and SVGEGT. This CDR3 has 15 residues. The CDR3: CATTTVGEVDNEQFF. The CDR3 DNA reads TGTGCCACCACTACTGTGGGGGAGGTCGACAATGAGCAGTTCTTC.

The chain has TRBV30 and TRBJ1-3; possibly TRBD1 for D (5 bases). This CDR3 contains 15 residues. The V and J ends lost 3 bases and 0 bases respectively, with 12 bases between them. Germline V gene data show CDR1 as GTSNPN and CDR2 as SVGIG (reference sequence). CDR3 region: CAWRDWGYSGNTIYF. In nucleotides, the CDR3 is TGTGCCTGGAGAGACTGGGGGTACTCTGGAAACACCATATATTTT.

This clonotype was seen a few times. The V and J genes are TRBV10-3 and TRBJ2-1; the match to TRBD2 covers 11 bases. The J segment lost 1 base and the V segment lost 5 bases, leaving 1 base of the junction unmatched. Germline V CDR1 and CDR2: ENHRY, SYGVKD. There are 15 residues in the CDR3. The CDR3 DNA reads as TGTGCCATCAGTCTAGCGGGGGGTTCCTACAATGAGCAGTTCTTC. This codes for CAISLAGGSYNEQFF.

The chain couples TRBV2 to TRBJ2-1; TRBD2 agrees at 13 bases. This CDR3 is built from 15 residues. CDR1 SNHLY and CDR2 FYNNEI come from the germline V gene. Trimming at V came to 9 bases and at J to 2 bases, leaving 4 bases not matched to a gene. The CDR3 is CARTTSGGTYNEQFF. CDR3 in DNA: TGTGCCAGGACGACTAGCGGGGGGACCTACAATGAGCAGTTCTTC.

The rearrangement links TRBV7-8 to TRBJ1-2, with TRBD1 matching 7 bases. The germline gives CDR1 SGHVS, CDR2 FQNEAQ. CDR3 length: 14 amino acids. J lost 5 bases, V lost 9 bases, and 12 bases had no gene match. The CDR3 DNA is TGTGCCAGTAGCCCGACAGGGACCGAATATGGCTACACCTTC. Its translation: CASSPTGTEYGYTF.

V gene TRBV10-2 combines with J gene TRBJ1-1; D possibly corresponds to TRBD1 (5 bases). The V end was cut by 7 bases, the J end by 2 bases, with 11 bases between. Germline CDR1 reads WSHSY; CDR2 reads SAAADI. The length of the CDR3 is 13 residues. CDR3 residues: CASTTQANTEAFF. The CDR3 DNA sequence: TGCGCCAGCACCACACAGGCTAACACTGAAGCTTTCTTT.

This chain links TRBV9 with TRBJ2-7; 7 bases match TRBD1. Germline lookup yields CDR1 SGDLS and CDR2 YYNGEE. The CDR3 runs 15 residues. J gave up 4 bases and V 2 bases, and 9 bases lay outside the gene matches. CDR3 protein: CASSVGDSPTYEQYF. Here the CDR3 DNA reads TGTGCCAGCAGCGTGGGGGACAGCCCCACTTACGAGCAGTACTTC.

V usage is TRBV4-1 and J usage is TRBJ2-3; 10 bases are shared with TRBD2. Germline V gene sequence: CDR1 MGHRA, CDR2 YSYEKL. The CDR3 extends over 17 amino acids. Losses at the gene ends were 0 bases for V and 2 bases for J; bases not matched to a gene: 5. The CDR3 region is CASSQEGGLAPTDTQYF. CDR3 sequence (DNA): TGCGCCAGCAGCCAAGAAGGGGGACTAGCGCCCACAGATACGCAGTATTTT.

The chain is built from TRBV6-6 and TRBJ1-3; unclear D gene. The germline gives CDR1 MNHNY, CDR2 SVGAGI (reference sequence). This CDR3 has 14 amino acids. V was pared by 5 bases and J by 2 bases, with 10 bases between. The CDR3 is CASSPELTGNTIYF. The CDR3 DNA reads as TGTGCCAGCAGTCCCGAGCTTACTGGAAACACCATATATTTT.

V is TRBV4-1 and J is TRBJ1-1, with 7 bases lining up with TRBD1. The CDR3 sequence is 19 residues long. The V gene end was trimmed by 0 bases and the J gene end by 0 bases; junction bases not matched to a gene: 13. CDR1 is MGHRA, CDR2 YSYEKL, per germline. CDR3 bases: TGCGCCAGCAGCCAAGATCTCTGGACAGGAGAATTTCTGAACACTGAAGCTTTCTTT. Translation: CASSQDLWTGEFLNTEAFF.

The rearrangement uses TRBV7-2 and TRBJ2-1; no clear D. Trimming cost V 5 bases and J 9 bases, with 14 bases left between them. The length of the CDR3 is 13 residues. Germline assignment: CDR1 SGHTA and CDR2 FQGNSA. CDR3 in DNA: TGTGCCAGCAGCGCCGACACCTTGGGTGAGCAGTTCTTC. Protein sequence: CASSADTLGEQFF.

Here the CDR3 DNA reads TGCGCCAGCAGCCAGGGTGGACATCTCCCCTACTACGAGCAGTACTTC. As protein: CASSQGGHLPYYEQYF. The chain links TRBV4-1 to TRBJ2-7; possibly TRBD1 for D (5 bases). The germline V gene encodes CDR1 MGHRA and CDR2 YSYEKL. This CDR3 has 16 amino acids. Trimming stripped 3 bases from V and 3 bases from J, with 18 bases between.

V and J are TRBV3-1 and TRBJ2-3, with TRBD2 matching over 9 bases. CDR3 size: 17 residues. Trimming removed 0 bases from V and 8 bases from J; junction bases left unmatched: 12. CDR1 and CDR2 (germline): LGHDT, YNNKEL (reference sequence). CDR3 residues: CASSQDPASGAVGTQYF. The CDR3 nucleotides read TGTGCCAGCAGCCAAGATCCGGCTAGCGGGGCCGTTGGTACGCAGTATTTT.

The rearrangement joins TRBV4-2 to TRBJ2-5; 8 nucleotides match TRBD2. This CDR3 has 14 amino acids. Germline V CDR1 and CDR2: LGHNA, YNFKEQ. J lost 11 bases, V lost 1 base, and 9 bases had no gene match. CDR3 region: CASSQGPGGDEQYF. The CDR3 DNA reads as TGTGCCAGCAGCCAAGGCCCGGGAGGGGATGAGCAGTACTTC.

This chain connects TRBV20-1 to TRBJ1-2; the D gene is possibly TRBD1 (5 bases). Germline V CDR1 and CDR2: DFQATT, SNEGSKA (reference sequence). This CDR3 is 12 amino acids long. V was clipped by 2 bases and J by 5 bases, with 9 bases between them. The CDR3 protein is CSARWGEYGYTF. The CDR3 coding sequence is TGCAGTGCTAGATGGGGGGAGTATGGCTACACCTTC.

This chain joins TRBV24-1 and TRBJ1-1; D not certain. CDR1 KGHDR and CDR2 SFDVKD come from the germline V gene. This CDR3 is 13 amino acids long. V gave up 5 bases and J gave up 4 bases, with 10 bases separating them. DNA of the CDR3: TGTGCCACCAGTGTCGCGGGTAGCACTGAAGCTTTCTTT. Its protein product is CATSVAGSTEAFF.